The rows below give T cell receptor beta chains drawn from one sample of a study of siplizumab effects on memory and regulatory T cells. Profiled with immunoSEQ multiplex PCR; TCRdb holds only in-frame clones, not every one. The sample lists 100,000 or so clones, more than 85% occurring once. Sample: CD4+ T cells sorted from blood. The source is a human donor in good health. Some clones in this sample may be carry-over from other donors' samples. The CDR3 runs from the conserved cysteine through the conserved F or W. D genes are given only for firm matches. Rows may omit the clone size; those that give it use once, few, many or a size class.

j_gene: TRBJ1-2
d_gene: .
v_gene: TRBV4-2
abundance: .
CDR3nt: TGTGCCAGCAGCCAACAGGGAGAGGGTGGCTACACCTTC
CDR3aa: CASSQQGEGGYTF

j_gene: TRBJ1-6
d_gene: .
v_gene: TRBV5-1
abundance: .
CDR3nt: TGCGCCAGCAGCGCCGAAAATTCACCCCTCCACTTT
CDR3aa: CASSAENSPLHF

j_gene: TRBJ2-7
d_gene: .
v_gene: TRBV5-6
abundance: .
CDR3nt: TGTGCCAGCAGTTCAATACGGGAGTTCTACGAGCAGTACTTC
CDR3aa: CASSSIREFYEQYF

j_gene: TRBJ2-7
d_gene: TRBD2
v_gene: TRBV5-4
abundance: .
CDR3nt: TGTGCCAGCAGCTTAGACGCGGGGACTAGCGTATACGAGCAGTACTTC
CDR3aa: CASSLDAGTSVYEQYF

j_gene: TRBJ1-4
d_gene: .
v_gene: TRBV7-6
abundance: .
CDR3nt: TGTGCCAGCAGTTTTGCCACGAATGAAAAACTGTTTTTT
CDR3aa: CASSFATNEKLFF

j_gene: TRBJ1-5
d_gene: TRBD1
v_gene: TRBV2
abundance: .
CDR3nt: TGTGCCAGCAGGGATGACAGGGGACCCGGGTGGCCCCAGCATTTT
CDR3aa: CASRDDRGPGWPQHF

j_gene: TRBJ2-5
d_gene: .
v_gene: TRBV29-1
abundance: once
CDR3nt: TGCAGCGTGCTAATGTCGGCCCAGTACTTC
CDR3aa: CSVLMSAQYF

j_gene: TRBJ1-2
d_gene: .
v_gene: TRBV28
abundance: .
CDR3nt: TGTGCCAGCAGTTTACTATGGCAGGCTGCTAAGGGTGGCTACACCTTC
CDR3aa: CASSLLWQAAKGGYTF

j_gene: TRBJ1-5
d_gene: TRBD1
v_gene: TRBV19
abundance: .
CDR3nt: TGTGCCAGTAGTAGTACCGGGACAGGGTTACAGCCCCAGCATTTT
CDR3aa: CASSSTGTGLQPQHF

j_gene: TRBJ2-7
d_gene: TRBD2
v_gene: TRBV30
abundance: .
CDR3nt: TGTGCCTGGAGTGTAATGGGACTAGCGGGCGAGCAGTACTTC
CDR3aa: CAWSVMGLAGEQYF

j_gene: TRBJ1-1
d_gene: .
v_gene: TRBV5-1
abundance: .
CDR3nt: TGCGCCAGCAGCTTGGGTGTCTACCGGACAAACACTGAAGCTTTCTTT
CDR3aa: CASSLGVYRTNTEAFF

j_gene: TRBJ1-2
d_gene: .
v_gene: TRBV7-9
abundance: once
CDR3nt: TGTGCCAGCGGGAAGCAGGACTATGGCTACACCTTC
CDR3aa: CASGKQDYGYTF

j_gene: TRBJ1-2
d_gene: .
v_gene: TRBV4-2
abundance: .
CDR3nt: TGTGCCAGCAGCCAAGAAGTCTATGGCTACACCTTC
CDR3aa: CASSQEVYGYTF

j_gene: TRBJ2-7
d_gene: TRBD2
v_gene: TRBV4-2
abundance: .
CDR3nt: TGTGCCAGCAGCCAAGATTCCGGACTAGCGGGAGGGGAGCAGTACTTC
CDR3aa: CASSQDSGLAGGEQYF

j_gene: TRBJ2-1
d_gene: .
v_gene: TRBV19
abundance: .
CDR3nt: TGTGCCAGTAGTATCCCCTCGGCAGGTGGCAATGAGCAGTTCTTC
CDR3aa: CASSIPSAGGNEQFF

j_gene: TRBJ2-7
d_gene: .
v_gene: TRBV11-3
abundance: .
CDR3nt: TGTGCCAGCAGACCCCTACTAGAATTGCAATACGAGCAGTACTTC
CDR3aa: CASRPLLELQYEQYF

j_gene: TRBJ2-7
d_gene: TRBD1
v_gene: TRBV14
abundance: .
CDR3nt: TGTGCCAGCAGCCGTGGGACAGTCCCCTACGAGCAGTACTTC
CDR3aa: CASSRGTVPYEQYF

j_gene: TRBJ2-5
d_gene: .
v_gene: TRBV30
abundance: .
CDR3nt: TGTGCCTGGAATCAAGACCAGACCCAGTACTTC
CDR3aa: CAWNQDQTQYF

j_gene: TRBJ1-1
d_gene: .
v_gene: TRBV18
abundance: .
CDR3nt: TGTGCCAGCTCATCCTCCCAGGAGGCTGAAGCTTTCTTT
CDR3aa: CASSSSQEAEAFF

j_gene: TRBJ2-1
d_gene: TRBD2
v_gene: TRBV7-3
abundance: .
CDR3nt: TGTGCCAGCAGCCCCACGGGGGGAGTGGGTGAGCAGTTCTTC
CDR3aa: CASSPTGGVGEQFF

j_gene: TRBJ2-3
d_gene: TRBD2
v_gene: TRBV10-3
abundance: .
CDR3nt: TGTGGAACTAGCGGGAGGGCAGGGGGCACAGATACGCAGTATTTT
CDR3aa: CGTSGRAGGTDTQYF

j_gene: TRBJ2-7
d_gene: .
v_gene: TRBV7-9
abundance: .
CDR3nt: TGTGCCAGCAGCTACTCCCGAATAGCAGAAAAGGGGTACGAGCAGTACTTC
CDR3aa: CASSYSRIAEKGYEQYF

j_gene: TRBJ2-7
d_gene: .
v_gene: TRBV5-5
abundance: once
CDR3nt: TGTGCCAGCAGCTTGAACCCAGGGAGTAATTACGAGCAGTACTTC
CDR3aa: CASSLNPGSNYEQYF

j_gene: TRBJ2-5
d_gene: .
v_gene: TRBV11-2
abundance: .
CDR3nt: TGTGCCAGCAGCTCGACAGGTCCCGAGACCCAGTACTTC
CDR3aa: CASSSTGPETQYF

j_gene: TRBJ2-1
d_gene: .
v_gene: TRBV21-1
abundance: .
CDR3nt: TGTGCCAGCAAGGACAGGGCGCTCTTCTACAATGAGCAGTTCTTC
CDR3aa: CASKDRALFYNEQFF

j_gene: TRBJ2-3
d_gene: TRBD2
v_gene: TRBV19
abundance: .
CDR3nt: TGTGCCAGTAGTTACAGCGGGACCTACACAGATACGCAGTATTTT
CDR3aa: CASSYSGTYTDTQYF

j_gene: TRBJ1-1
d_gene: .
v_gene: TRBV29-1
abundance: .
CDR3nt: TGCAGTATCGGGGGTCCCGAAGCTTTCTTT
CDR3aa: CSIGGPEAFF

j_gene: TRBJ1-5
d_gene: .
v_gene: TRBV10-2
abundance: .
CDR3nt: TGCGCCAGCAGTGCAGATTACAATCAGCCCCAGCATTTT
CDR3aa: CASSADYNQPQHF

j_gene: TRBJ1-5
d_gene: .
v_gene: TRBV5-5
abundance: .
CDR3nt: TGTGCCAGCAGCCTTCACAGCAATCAGCCCCAGCATTTT
CDR3aa: CASSLHSNQPQHF

j_gene: TRBJ2-4
d_gene: .
v_gene: TRBV7-8
abundance: .
CDR3nt: TGTGCCAGCAGCCCCAAGGGACCCGAAAACATTCAGTACTTC
CDR3aa: CASSPKGPENIQYF

j_gene: TRBJ2-7
d_gene: .
v_gene: TRBV25-1
abundance: .
CDR3nt: TGTGCCAGCAGCCTACAAGGTTCTGGAGTCTACGAGCAGTACTTC
CDR3aa: CASSLQGSGVYEQYF

j_gene: TRBJ1-1
d_gene: .
v_gene: TRBV27
abundance: .
CDR3nt: TGTGCCAGCAGGCTACAGGGCCCTAACACTGAAGCTTTCTTT
CDR3aa: CASRLQGPNTEAFF

j_gene: TRBJ2-4
d_gene: .
v_gene: TRBV5-1
abundance: once
CDR3nt: TGCGCCAGCAGTTTCGGGTTAGAGTTAGCCAAAAACATTCAGTACTTC
CDR3aa: CASSFGLELAKNIQYF

j_gene: TRBJ2-7
d_gene: .
v_gene: TRBV4-1
abundance: .
CDR3nt: TGCGCCAGCAGCCCCCTTTTGTCAGGCTACGAGCAGTACTTC
CDR3aa: CASSPLLSGYEQYF

j_gene: TRBJ2-1
d_gene: TRBD2
v_gene: TRBV7-2
abundance: .
CDR3nt: TGTGCCAGCAGCTTATCGGGACTAGCGGGAGTCAATGAGCAGTTCTTC
CDR3aa: CASSLSGLAGVNEQFF

j_gene: TRBJ2-3
d_gene: .
v_gene: TRBV28
abundance: .
CDR3nt: TGTGCCAGCAGCCAGACTGGGAAGAGCGCAGATACGCAGTATTTT
CDR3aa: CASSQTGKSADTQYF

j_gene: TRBJ1-5
d_gene: TRBD1
v_gene: TRBV2
abundance: .
CDR3nt: TGTGCCAGCAGTGAAATGGGACAGGGCGGTCAGCCCCAGCATTTT
CDR3aa: CASSEMGQGGQPQHF

j_gene: TRBJ2-5
d_gene: TRBD1
v_gene: TRBV5-1
abundance: .
CDR3nt: TGCGCCAGCAGCTGGACAGGGGAACAAGAGACCCAGTACTTC
CDR3aa: CASSWTGEQETQYF

j_gene: TRBJ2-2
d_gene: TRBD2
v_gene: TRBV28
abundance: .
CDR3nt: TGTGCCAGCAGTTTAGTCGCAGCGGGAGGCGCCGGGGAGCTGTTTTTT
CDR3aa: CASSLVAAGGAGELFF

j_gene: TRBJ1-3
d_gene: TRBD1
v_gene: TRBV18
abundance: .
CDR3nt: TGTGCCAGCTCACCCGATTGGACAGGGACTGGAAACACCATATATTTT
CDR3aa: CASSPDWTGTGNTIYF

j_gene: TRBJ2-3
d_gene: TRBD2
v_gene: TRBV30
abundance: .
CDR3nt: TGTGCGGGAGGGACTAGCGGGGGGAGCACAGATACGCAGTATTTT
CDR3aa: CAGGTSGGSTDTQYF

j_gene: TRBJ1-1
d_gene: .
v_gene: TRBV19
abundance: .
CDR3nt: TGTGCCTCCGTCAGGGAGGGGACTGAAGCTTTCTTT
CDR3aa: CASVREGTEAFF

j_gene: TRBJ2-2
d_gene: TRBD2
v_gene: TRBV10-3
abundance: .
CDR3nt: TGTGCCATCAGTGTGATGGGACTAGCGGGAGAGGACACCGGGGAGCTGTTTTTT
CDR3aa: CAISVMGLAGEDTGELFF

j_gene: TRBJ1-2
d_gene: TRBD1
v_gene: TRBV5-6
abundance: .
CDR3nt: TGTGCCAGCAGCGGACAGGGGAACTATGGCTACACCTTC
CDR3aa: CASSGQGNYGYTF